Listed below are T cell receptor beta chains from one sample, sequenced in a study of cytomegalovirus exposure and HLA in healthy donors. Generated by immunoSEQ multiplex PCR, the TCRdb table keeps only in-frame clones and is missing some. This table holds tens of thousands of clones, under 80% found once. Sequenced material: PBMCs. These receptors all stem from a man aged 60 to 75 in good health and CMV-seropositive. CDR3s include the opening cysteine and the closing phenylalanine or tryptophan. D genes are given only for firm matches. Some rows have no size entry. The others give once, few or many, or a class for an expanded clone.

>NA|TRBJ2-7|NA|TRBV6-6
CASTDSPEHYEQYF
TGTGCCAGCACCGACAGCCCGGAACACTACGAGCAGTACTTC
>NA|TRBJ2-7|TRBD1|TRBV6-6
CASSYPGQGIYEQYF
TGTGCCAGCAGTTACCCGGGACAGGGCATCTACGAGCAGTACTTC
>NA|TRBJ2-5|NA|TRBV6-6
CASIHSSEETQYF
TGTGCCAGCATCCACAGTTCCGAAGAGACCCAGTACTTC
>NA|TRBJ2-3|TRBD1|TRBV10-1
CASSEEQGATSTDTQYF
TGCGCCAGCAGTGAGGAACAGGGGGCTACTAGCACAGATACGCAGTATTTT
>NA|TRBJ2-7|NA|TRBV4-1
CASSRLQGSSYEQYF
TGCGCCAGCAGCCGCCTACAGGGATCCTCCTACGAGCAGTACTTC
>NA|TRBJ2-1|TRBD2|TRBV29-1
CSVGKGLAGDRGEQFF
TGCAGCGTTGGTAAGGGACTAGCGGGAGATAGGGGTGAGCAGTTCTTC
>NA|TRBJ2-7|NA|TRBV27
CASSGGSYYEQYF
TGTGCCAGCAGCGGAGGGAGCTACTACGAGCAGTACTTC
>few|TRBJ2-3|NA|TRBV7-9
CASSPGGGETQYF
TGTGCCAGCAGTCCTGGGGGGGGCGAGACGCAGTATTTT
>NA|TRBJ1-1|TRBD1|TRBV10-1
CASSEYRGAEAFF
TGCGCCAGCAGTGAGTACAGGGGGGCTGAAGCTTTCTTT
>NA|TRBJ1-1|TRBD1|TRBV28
CASSPLRGLGTEAFF
TGTGCCAGCAGTCCCCTCAGGGGGCTGGGCACTGAAGCTTTCTTT
>NA|TRBJ1-4|NA|TRBV6-5
CASSRSGVWGEKLFF
TGTGCCAGCAGTCGATCAGGGGTGTGGGGTGAAAAACTGTTTTTT
>NA|TRBJ2-2|TRBD2|TRBV29-1
CSVTPRGGKHTGELFF
TGCAGCGTCACCCCCCGGGGGGGAAAACACACCGGGGAGCTGTTTTTT
>NA|TRBJ1-2|NA|TRBV2
CASSEESGHGYTF
TGTGCCAGCAGTGAGGAGTCAGGGCACGGCTACACCTTC
>few|TRBJ1-1|NA|TRBV5-6
CASSLWQSTEAFF
TGTGCCAGCAGCTTGTGGCAAAGCACTGAAGCTTTCTTT
>NA|TRBJ1-4|TRBD1|TRBV7-2
CASSFGDRVSGEKLFF
TGTGCCAGCAGCTTCGGCGACAGGGTTTCGGGAGAAAAACTGTTTTTT
>NA|TRBJ1-1|NA|TRBV11-2
CASSLHRNTEAFF
TGTGCCAGCAGCCTACACAGGAACACTGAAGCTTTCTTT
>NA|TRBJ1-2|NA|TRBV10-2
CASSVELNYGYTF
TGCGCCAGCAGTGTAGAGCTGAACTATGGCTACACCTTC
>NA|TRBJ1-4|NA|TRBV6-5
CASSYNGRGKLFF
TGTGCCAGCAGTTACAATGGTAGAGGAAAACTGTTTTTT
>NA|TRBJ2-2|NA|TRBV5-1
CASSLQGPYTGELFF
TGCGCCAGCAGCTTGCAGGGGCCGTACACCGGGGAGCTGTTTTTT
>NA|TRBJ1-4|NA|TRBV30
CAWSLPWGGTNEKLFF
TGTGCCTGGAGTCTCCCGTGGGGAGGGACTAATGAAAAACTGTTTTTT
>NA|TRBJ2-7|NA|TRBV11-2
CASSLAVDSSYEQYF
TGTGCCAGCAGCTTAGCAGTAGACAGTTCCTACGAGCAGTACTTC
>NA|TRBJ2-1|TRBD2|TRBV28
CASSTSGSRVEQFF
TGTGCCAGCAGTACTAGCGGGAGTCGTGTTGAGCAGTTCTTC
>NA|TRBJ2-7|NA|TRBV6-6
CASSYSGTLTREQYF
TGTGCCAGCAGTTACAGTGGGACTCTGACTCGGGAGCAGTACTTC
>once|TRBJ1-1|NA|TRBV28
CASSWGGKRDTEAFF
TGTGCCAGCAGCTGGGGGGGGAAACGCGACACTGAAGCTTTCTTT
>NA|TRBJ2-1|TRBD2|TRBV18
CASSPSSGGANEQFF
TGTGCCAGCTCACCCAGTAGCGGGGGGGCCAATGAGCAGTTCTTC
>NA|TRBJ2-5|NA|TRBV2
CASSSSETQYF
TGTGCCAGCAGTTCGAGTGAGACCCAGTACTTC
>NA|TRBJ2-1|NA|TRBV30
CAWSGTLAYNEQFF
TGTGCCTGGAGTGGCACCCTAGCCTACAATGAGCAGTTCTTC
>few|TRBJ1-2|TRBD1|TRBV6-5
CASSYQGQGHGYTF
TGTGCCAGCAGTTACCAGGGACAGGGCCATGGCTACACCTTC
>NA|TRBJ2-5|NA|TRBV5-6
CASSLGNYQETQYF
TGTGCCAGCAGCTTGGGCAACTATCAAGAGACCCAGTACTTC
>NA|TRBJ2-7|TRBD1|TRBV27
CASASPGTGTYEQYF
TGTGCCAGCGCATCCCCCGGGACAGGGACTTACGAGCAGTACTTC
>NA|TRBJ2-3|NA|TRBV6-4
CASSTRYDGSGTDTQYF
TGTGCCAGCAGTACTCGATATGACGGGAGTGGCACAGATACGCAGTATTTT
>NA|TRBJ1-4|NA|TRBV25-1
CATKSATTNEKLFF
TGTGCCACAAAGTCCGCTACAACTAATGAAAAACTGTTTTTT
>NA|TRBJ1-5|NA|TRBV28
CASSFFRTDYSNQPQHF
TGTGCCAGCAGTTTCTTTAGGACAGATTATAGCAATCAGCCCCAGCATTTT
>once|TRBJ2-1|TRBD2|TRBV19
CASTSGTSVREQFF
TGTGCCAGTACCTCCGGGACTAGCGTCCGTGAGCAGTTCTTC
>NA|TRBJ2-7|TRBD1|TRBV7-2
CASSFRTGASYEQYF
TGTGCCAGCAGCTTTCGGACAGGGGCGTCCTACGAGCAGTACTTC
>NA|TRBJ2-3|NA|TRBV14
CASSPFQGFPTDTQYF
TGTGCCAGCAGCCCTTTCCAGGGGTTCCCCACAGATACGCAGTATTTT
>NA|TRBJ2-7|TRBD2|TRBV30
CAWIRGGNEQYF
TGTGCCTGGATTCGGGGAGGGAACGAGCAGTACTTC
>NA|TRBJ2-7|TRBD2|TRBV18
CASSMTSGTPYEQYF
TGTGCCAGCTCAATGACTAGCGGGACCCCCTACGAGCAGTACTTC
>NA|TRBJ2-1|NA|TRBV7-2
CASSFPTSRIEQFF
TGTGCCAGCAGCTTTCCAACTAGCCGCATCGAGCAGTTCTTC
>few|TRBJ2-2|NA|TRBV7-2
CASSPGGSGDTGELFF
TGTGCCAGCAGCCCTGGCGGCTCGGGGGACACCGGGGAGCTGTTTTTT
>NA|TRBJ1-1|NA|TRBV29-1
CSVVGPEWGAEAFF
TGCAGCGTTGTCGGTCCCGAATGGGGGGCTGAAGCTTTCTTT
>NA|TRBJ2-5|TRBD1|TRBV4-1
CASSQTLTGGIKTQYF
TGCGCCAGCAGCCAAACCCTGACAGGGGGCATAAAGACCCAGTACTTC
>NA|TRBJ1-1|NA|TRBV2
CASSDRPMNTEAFF
TGTGCCAGCAGTGACCGTCCTATGAACACTGAAGCTTTCTTT
>NA|TRBJ2-2|NA|TRBV30
CAWRLKLTGELFF
TGTGCCTGGAGGCTTAAACTCACCGGGGAGCTGTTTTTT
>NA|TRBJ2-2|TRBD1|TRBV14
CASSPRGDRGTGELFF
TGTGCCAGCAGCCCCCGGGGGGACAGGGGGACCGGGGAGCTGTTTTTT
>NA|TRBJ2-5|TRBD1|TRBV5-1
CASSLTGVETQYF
TGCGCCAGCAGCTTGACAGGGGTCGAGACCCAGTACTTC
>NA|TRBJ2-6|NA|TRBV30
CAWSGGGSGANVLTF
TGTGCCTGGAGTGGAGGGGGATCTGGGGCCAACGTCCTGACTTTC
>NA|TRBJ2-7|NA|TRBV11-1
CASSFAVREYEQYF
TGTGCCAGCAGCTTTGCCGTGAGGGAGTACGAGCAGTACTTC
>once|TRBJ2-3|NA|TRBV9
CASSAQFGGPGQYF
TGTGCCAGCAGCGCCCAGTTCGGAGGGCCGGGGCAGTATTTT
>NA|TRBJ2-7|NA|TRBV9
CASSPLGAGGSYEQYF
TGTGCCAGCAGCCCCCTGGGAGCAGGGGGGTCCTACGAGCAGTACTTC
>NA|TRBJ2-7|TRBD2|TRBV4-1
CASRQALAGIFHEQYF
TGCGCCAGCAGGCAAGCACTAGCGGGGATCTTTCACGAGCAGTACTTC
>NA|TRBJ2-2|TRBD1|TRBV19
CASSPGGASGELFF
TGTGCCAGTAGCCCAGGGGGCGCGTCCGGGGAGCTGTTTTTT
>NA|TRBJ1-2|NA|TRBV6-5
CASRPMHKGLGYTF
TGTGCCAGCCGCCCTATGCACAAGGGGTTGGGCTACACCTTC
>NA|TRBJ2-1|TRBD2|TRBV6-1
CASNPSGRALNEQFF
TGTGCCAGCAATCCCAGCGGGAGGGCCCTGAATGAGCAGTTCTTC
>NA|TRBJ1-3|NA|TRBV2
CASRVDSTGNTIYF
TGTGCCAGCAGGGTCGACAGTACTGGAAACACCATATATTTT
>NA|TRBJ1-5|TRBD1|TRBV5-1
CASSLEGQGQPQHF
TGCGCCAGCAGCTTGGAGGGACAGGGACAGCCCCAGCATTTT
>once|TRBJ1-2|NA|TRBV6-1
CASSERGGIYGYTF
TGTGCCAGCAGTGAAAGGGGAGGGATCTATGGCTACACCTTC
>NA|TRBJ2-2|TRBD1|TRBV7-8
CASSLYRGLTGELFF
TGTGCCAGCAGCTTATACAGGGGGCTCACCGGGGAGCTGTTTTTT
>once|TRBJ2-1|TRBD1|TRBV2
CASGDRGPYNEQFF
TGTGCCAGCGGGGACAGGGGCCCCTACAATGAGCAGTTCTTC